The 14 T cell receptor beta chains below all came from one sample that was sequenced in a study of T cell changes during pregnancy in multiple sclerosis. Libraries were prepared by immunoSEQ multiplex PCR; TCRdb keeps only in-frame clonotypes and omits some of them. The sample has about 70,000 clones, about 94% seen once. This specimen was peripheral blood, taken in the third trimester of pregnancy. These receptors all come from a female donor with multiple sclerosis, enrolled in a pregnancy study.

This sequence joins TRBV5-1 and TRBJ2-7; 14 nucleotides align to TRBD2. Trimming removed 0 bases from V and 3 bases from J; junction bases left unmatched: 5. Germline V gene data show CDR1 as SGHRS and CDR2 as YFSETQ. The length of the CDR3 is 17 residues. The CDR3: CASSLGLAGGPGYEQYF. The CDR3 coding sequence is TGCGCCAGCAGCTTGGGACTAGCGGGGGGGCCCGGCTACGAGCAGTACTTC.

This chain connects TRBV19 to TRBJ1-5; no clear D gene. The CDR3 extends over 14 amino acids. CDR1 LNHDA and CDR2 SQIVND come from the germline V gene (reference sequence). V shed 7 bases and J shed 1 base, with 11 bases lying between them. The CDR3 loop is CASNRRWSNQPQHF. CDR3 nucleotide sequence: TGTGCCAGTAATCGGCGGTGGAGCAATCAGCCCCAGCATTTT.

The CDR3 DNA reads TGTGCCAGTCGAGATAGCGGGGGGGCCTACAATGAGCAGTTCTTC. It translates to CASRDSGGAYNEQFF. This chain uses TRBV18 with TRBJ2-1, with 11 bases identical to TRBD2. The CDR3 extends over 15 amino acids. Germline V gene sequence: CDR1 KGHSH, CDR2 LQKENI. After removal of 9 bases from V and 2 bases from J, the junction contained 6 bases not matched to a gene. Full variable domain (remainder filled in from reference TRBV18 and TRBJ2-1): NAGVMQNPRHLVRRRGQEARLRCSPMKGHSHVYWYRQLPEEGLKFMVYLQKENIIDESGMPKERFSAEFPKEGPSILRIQQVVRGDSAAYFCASRDSGGAYNEQFFGPGTRLTVL.

The chain carries TRBV9 and TRBJ1-4; 10 nucleotides agree with TRBD1. The CDR3 covers 15 residues. CDR1 is SGDLS, CDR2 YYNGEE, per germline. V lost 6 bases to trimming and J lost 8 bases; unmatched junction nucleotides: 10. The CDR3 loop is CASNLVRDRGEKLFF. Written as DNA, the CDR3 is TGTGCCAGCAACCTAGTGAGGGACAGGGGCGAAAAACTGTTTTTT.

V gene TRBV19 combines with J gene TRBJ2-1; D may be TRBD2 (6 bases). V lost 0 bases and J 4 bases, leaving 13 bases between the germline ends. Germline V gives CDR1 LNHDA, CDR2 SQIVND (reference sequence). This CDR3 contains 16 residues. The CDR3 region is CASSIEGRGKYNEQFF. The CDR3 DNA is TGTGCCAGTAGTATAGAAGGCCGGGGGAAGTACAATGAGCAGTTCTTC.

The chain is built from TRBV2 and TRBJ1-1; D unclear. The germline CDR1 and CDR2 sequences are SNHLY and FYNNEI. Between the trimmed V and J ends, which lost 10 bases and 7 bases, there was a span of 13 bases. There are 11 residues in the CDR3. CDR3 region: CATTRTVEAFF. CDR3 DNA: TGTGCCACCACCCGGACTGTTGAAGCTTTCTTT.

This clone has just one count. The chain employs TRBV5-8 and TRBJ2-7; tentative D call: TRBD2 (5 bases). The V end was cut by 0 bases, the J end by 0 bases, with 13 bases between. CDR1 SGHTS and CDR2 YDEGEE come from the germline V gene. CDR3 size: 16 residues. The CDR3 DNA follows: TGTGCCAGCAGCTTGGGACGGAAGCGGAGCTCCTACGAGCAGTACTTC. The encoded protein is CASSLGRKRSSYEQYF.

This chain joins TRBV7-9 and TRBJ1-5, with TRBD1 identical over 8 bases. The CDR3 covers 19 residues. J was trimmed by 3 bases and V by 4 bases; bases with no gene match: 17. CDR1 is SEHNR, CDR2 FQNEAQ, per germline (reference sequence). This CDR3 reads CASSSQVPGQEFNNQPQHF. The DNA for the CDR3 is TGTGCCAGCAGCTCACAAGTCCCGGGACAGGAGTTCAACAATCAGCCCCAGCATTTT.

This chain links TRBV19 with TRBJ2-7; 10 nucleotides align to TRBD2. Germline V gene lookup returns CDR1 LNHDA and CDR2 SQIVND (reference sequence). The ends lost 1 base at V and 3 bases at J; junction bases unmatched: 9. The CDR3 length is 17 residues. For the CDR3, the DNA is TGTGCCAGTAGTATAGTGGCTAGCGGGGGTGCTCGCTACGAGCAGTACTTC. It translates to CASSIVASGGARYEQYF. The variable domain in full, with the rest retrieved from reference TRBV19 and TRBJ2-7, is DGGITQSPKYLFRKEGQNVTLSCEQNLNHDAMYWYRQDPGQGLRLIYYSQIVNDFQKGDIAEGYSVSREKKESFPLTVTSAQKNPTAFYLCASSIVASGGARYEQYFGPGTRLTVT.

The chain carries TRBV11-2 and TRBJ1-6; 7 positions agree with TRBD1. Germline CDR1 SGHAT, CDR2 FQNNGV. CDR3 length: 13 residues. The CDR3 sequence is CAGAGGYNSPLHF. CDR3 sequence (DNA): TGTGCGGGGGCAGGGGGTTATAATTCACCCCTCCACTTT.

This CDR3 reads CAISELSTGRAYEQYF. The DNA for the CDR3 is TGTGCCATCAGTGAGTTATCGACAGGGCGTGCCTACGAGCAGTACTTC. The rearrangement joins TRBV10-3 to TRBJ2-7; TRBD1 aligns across 7 bases. The germline gives CDR1 ENHRY, CDR2 SYGVKD. V shed 1 base and J 2 bases; nucleotides not matched to a gene: 8. The CDR3 sequence is 16 residues long.

The chain uses TRBV5-6 and TRBJ2-3; 8 bases line up with TRBD1. The CDR3 extends over 15 amino acids. In germline, CDR1 is SGHDT, CDR2 YYEEEE. Trimming removed 3 bases from V and 0 bases from J; junction bases left unmatched: 3. CDR3 region: CASSWGQVSTDTQYF. As DNA, the CDR3 is TGTGCCAGCAGCTGGGGACAGGTTAGCACAGATACGCAGTATTTT.

The chain combines TRBV4-1 with TRBJ1-1, with 8 bases that match TRBD1. Germline V lookup: CDR1 MGHRA, CDR2 YSYEKL. The J segment lost 1 base and the V segment lost 1 base, leaving 5 bases of the junction unmatched. The CDR3 runs 16 residues. For the CDR3, the DNA is TGCGCCAGCAGCCAAGCCAGGGGGCGGAGGAACACTGAAGCTTTCTTT. As protein: CASSQARGRRNTEAFF.

The count of this clone is one. This rearrangement joins TRBV7-3 to TRBJ1-1; 7 bases align to TRBD1. J gave up 2 bases and V 1 base, and 4 bases lay outside the gene matches. The germline V gene encodes CDR1 SGHTA and CDR2 FQGTGA. This CDR3 contains 15 residues. Here the CDR3 reads CASSLRRQGNTEAFF. The CDR3, as DNA: TGTGCCAGCAGCTTAAGGAGACAGGGAAACACTGAAGCTTTCTTT.